This T cell receptor beta chain was retrieved from a study of control samples from healthy donors and cancer patients. TCRdb's copy holds only in-frame clones and misses some; the assay was immunoSEQ multiplex PCR. The data show some 150,000 clones, roughly 89% seen once. The V and J ends lost 7 bases and 6 bases, in that order; junction bases with no gene match: 5. Per the germline V gene, CDR1 is MNHEY and CDR2 is SVGAGI. This CDR3 is 14 amino acids long. V and J are TRBV6-5 and TRBJ1-6; 8 nucleotides line up with TRBD1. The clonotype comes from a man younger than 30 in good health. The material sequenced was blood. CDR3 in amino acids: CASKPDRVNSPLHF. For the CDR3, the DNA is TGTGCCAGCAAACCGGACAGGGTTAATTCACCCCTCCACTTT.